What follows are 23 T cell receptor beta chains derived from one specimen sequenced in a study of Graves' ophthalmopathy and Graves' hyperthyroidism. The authors amplified TCR beta CDR3 regions, and they did so from RNA transcripts for repertoire sequencing. HTBI primers primed a first-round RT-PCR, and a second-round multiplex PCR followed. One entry per CDR3 protein results from TCRdb running MiXCR on the multiplex PCR reads. The sample has 1 million to 1.3 million distinct CDR3 sequences; roughly 35% are singletons. Sequencing used peripheral blood or thyroid tissue (not recorded which). All receptors derive from an adult man with Graves' hyperthyroidism.

The chain is built from TRBV4-1 and TRBJ1-2; TRBD1 matches at 9 bases. Looked up from germline, CDR1 is MGHRA and CDR2 is YSYEKL. Trimming at V came to 1 base and at J to 8 bases, leaving 5 bases not matched to a gene. CDR3 length: 14 amino acids. The CDR3 loop is CASSQGQGELGYTF. CDR3 bases: TGCGCCAGCAGCCAAGGACAGGGGGAGTTAGGCTACACCTTC.

A remark on this clonotype: A much larger clone lies one base from this, so it may be a read error. The CDR3 region is CSAGMGQGGDEQYF. The CDR3 DNA is TGCAGTGCTGGTATGGGACAGGGGGGCGACGAGCAGTACTTC. The chain couples TRBV20-1 to TRBJ2-7; TRBD1 matches 11 bases. The CDR3 sequence is 14 residues long. V lost 5 bases, J lost 5 bases, and 8 bases stayed unmatched. Per the germline V gene, CDR1 is DFQATT and CDR2 is SNEGSKA (reference sequence).

Concerning this clonotype itself: The germline gene is not matched at one end of the junction; a read error may be the cause. V gene TRBV10-3 combines with J gene TRBJ1-5; 10 positions agree with TRBD1. CDR1 ENHRY and CDR2 SYGVKD come from the germline V gene. The CDR3 extends over 15 amino acids. The DNA of the CDR3 is TGTGCCAGCAGTTACGGGGGGACAGGGGACCAGCCCCAGCATTTT. Translating it yields CASSYGGTGDQPQHF.

This clonotype was found once. One end of the junction fails to match germline, which may point to a read error. V usage is TRBV29-1 and J usage is TRBJ1-1, with D unresolved. CDR1 and CDR2 (germline): SQVTM, ANQGSEA. The CDR3 totals 10 residues. The CDR3 DNA is TGCGGCGTTCTGGAGTCTGAAGCTTTCTTT. This translates into CGVLESEAFF.

This clonotype was counted many times. The chain has TRBV7-2 and TRBJ1-3; no clear D gene. Germline CDR1 SGHTA, CDR2 FQGNSA. V was shortened by 0 bases and J by 0 bases, with 3 bases between the two germline ends. The CDR3 is 14 amino acids. The CDR3 coding sequence is TGTGCCAGCAGCTTAGCTTCCTCTGGAAACACCATATATTTT. Translation: CASSLASSGNTIYF.

The chain has TRBV28 and TRBJ1-4, with D perhaps TRBD1 (5 bases). The CDR3 runs to 13 residues. The V end lost 6 bases, the J end lost 5 bases, and 10 bases lay between the germline ends. Germline CDR1 and CDR2: MDHEN and SYDVKM. The CDR3 sequence is CASRGGANEKLFF. Here the CDR3 DNA reads TGTGCCAGCAGAGGCGGGGCAAATGAAAAACTGTTTTTT.

This clonotype was seen repeatedly, ten times or more. The chain combines TRBV7-8 with TRBJ2-5; D remains ambiguous. The CDR3 covers 13 residues. V shed 6 bases and J shed 3 bases, with 11 bases lying between them. Germline CDR1 and CDR2: SGHVS and FQNEAQ. The DNA for the CDR3 is TGTGCCAGCAGGAGAATAGTAAAAGAGACCCAGTACTTC. Amino acids: CASRRIVKETQYF.

In its sample, this clonotype was seen many times. The V and J genes are TRBV15 and TRBJ2-5, with a tentative D call TRBD2 (7 bases). The V end was cut by 5 bases, the J end by 2 bases, with 21 bases between. Per the germline V gene, CDR1 is LNHNV and CDR2 is YYDKDF (reference sequence). CDR3 length equals 17 residues. The CDR3 DNA is TGTGCCACCAGCTCAACAAAAGGGGGGGCCCAACAAGAGACCCAGTACTTC. Translation: CATSSTKGGAQQETQYF.

Regarding this clonotype: This may be a read error, as it is one base from a much larger clone. The chain is built from TRBV7-2 and TRBJ2-7, with D tentatively TRBD1 (6 bases). The V end lost 5 bases, the J end lost 5 bases, and 16 bases lay between the germline ends. Germline CDR1 is SGHTA and CDR2 is FQGNSA. The CDR3 consists of 14 residues. The CDR3 loop reads CASSSNQGSHEQYF. DNA of the CDR3: TGTGCCAGCAGCAGTAATCAGGGGTCCCACGAGCAGTACTTC.

This clonotype was seen at least ten times. V gene TRBV10-2 combines with J gene TRBJ2-7; D not resolved. CDR1 and CDR2 from the germline V gene are WSHSY and SAAADI. CDR3 length: 13 residues. Trimming removed 2 bases from V and 2 bases from J, with 7 bases in between. The CDR3 spells CASSENKPYEQYF. The CDR3, as DNA: TGCGCCAGCAGTGAGAACAAGCCCTACGAGCAGTACTTC.

The sample holds many counts of this clonotype. This chain joins TRBV7-8 and TRBJ1-6, with D perhaps TRBD1 (6 bases). Trimming removed 5 bases at V and 10 bases at J, with 15 bases between. CDR1 and CDR2 from the germline V gene are SGHVS and FQNEAQ. The CDR3 totals 14 residues. CDR3 bases: TGTGCCAGCAGCCTACAGGGTTTCGACTCACCCCTCCACTTT. Protein: CASSLQGFDSPLHF.

This clonotype has only a few counts. This chain connects TRBV5-1 to TRBJ2-7; TRBD1 matches at 9 bases. Germline CDR1 SGHRS, CDR2 YFSETQ. V lost 3 bases to trimming and J lost 7 bases; unmatched junction nucleotides: 8. There are 14 residues in the CDR3. Written as DNA, the CDR3 is TGCGCCAGCAGCTGGACAGGGGTGATTGGAGAGCAGTACTTC. This translates into CASSWTGVIGEQYF.

This clonotype was found many times. V gene TRBV24-1 combines with J gene TRBJ1-5, with D unclear. This CDR3 has 14 residues. V was cut by 5 bases and J by 0 bases, with 7 bases left in between. Germline values: CDR1 KGHDR, CDR2 SFDVKD. As DNA, the CDR3 is TGTGCCACCAGTGTGGGCAATAGCAATCAGCCCCAGCATTTT. It codes for CATSVGNSNQPQHF.

A word on this clonotype: A much larger clone lies a single base off, so this may be a read error. This chain joins TRBV20-1 and TRBJ2-7; no reliable D call. Trimming pared 3 bases from V and 2 bases from J, leaving 8 bases between. This CDR3 comprises 12 residues. CDR1 is DFQATT, CDR2 SNEGSKA, per germline (reference sequence). CDR3 nucleotide sequence: TGCAGTGCTAGGGAGAGCCCCTACGAGCAGTACTTC. Translated: CSARESPYEQYF.

Comments on this clonotype: The junction departs from germline at one end; a sequencing error may be responsible. The gene calls are TRBV7-9 and TRBJ1-5; D is uncertain. Germline V gene lookup returns CDR1 SEHNR and CDR2 FQNEAQ (reference sequence). This CDR3 has 14 amino acids. CDR3 coding DNA: TGTGCCGGCAGTCCCCTAGCTAGCAATCAGCCCCAGCATTTT. This codes for CAGSPLASNQPQHF. The full variable domain, in which reference TRBV7-9 and TRBJ1-5 provide the parts outside the CDR3, is DTGVSQNPRHKITKRGQNVTFRCDPISEHNRLYWYRQTLGQGPEFLTYFQNEAQLEKSRLLSDRFSAERPKGSFSTLEIQRTEQGDSAMYLCAGSPLASNQPQHFGDGTRLSIL.

The rearrangement joins TRBV7-8 to TRBJ2-7, with TRBD1 matching over 9 bases. Unmatched junction bases numbered 17, after V lost 5 bases and J lost 9 bases. The germline V gene encodes CDR1 SGHVS and CDR2 FQNEAQ. The length of the CDR3 is 16 residues. CDR3 protein: CASSLPAGTGKSRQYF. The CDR3 region has the DNA TGTGCCAGCAGCCTTCCGGCCGGGACAGGGAAAAGTCGGCAGTACTTC.

Worth noting for this clonotype: A much bigger clone sits one base away, suggesting this may be a read error. This chain uses TRBV7-9 with TRBJ2-7; 7 bases align to TRBD1. This CDR3 region has 14 residues. Germline CDR1 is SEHNR and CDR2 is FQNEAQ (reference sequence). CDR3 protein: CASSRTGVVDERYF. The CDR3 bases are TGTGCCAGCAGCAGGACAGGCGTCGTGGACGAGCGGTACTTC.

This clonotype was picked up many times. This sequence joins TRBV20-1 and TRBJ1-1; D call uncertain. Germline values: CDR1 DFQATT, CDR2 SNEGSKA (reference sequence). Trimming stripped 3 bases from V and 3 bases from J, with 11 bases between. CDR3 length: 13 amino acids. The CDR3 loop reads CSASPSRDTEAFF. For the CDR3, the DNA is TGCAGTGCTAGTCCTAGTCGAGACACTGAAGCTTTCTTT.

This clonotype was recorded a few times. An end of the junction differs from the germline gene, which may be a read error. The chain couples TRBV2 to TRBJ2-5, with D perhaps being TRBD1 or TRBD2 (5 bases each). Germline assignment: CDR1 SNHLY and CDR2 FYNNEI. The CDR3 is 10 amino acids. The CDR3 sequence: CASSYGTLGF. The CDR3 bases are TGTGCCAGCAGTTACGGGACCTTGGGCTTT.

This clonotype has ten or more counts. V and J are TRBV7-8 and TRBJ2-7; no clear D. Germline CDR1 SGHVS, CDR2 FQNEAQ. With 1 base removed from V and 2 bases from J, the gap between germline ends came to 12 bases. The CDR3 consists of 15 residues. The CDR3 DNA sequence: TGTGCCAGCAGCTTAGTGGGCAGCCAAACCTACGAGCAGTACTTC. Its translation: CASSLVGSQTYEQYF.

In regard to this clonotype: A single base separates this from a much larger clone, so it may be a read error. The rearrangement joins TRBV11-2 to TRBJ1-2, with D possibly being TRBD1 (5 bases). This CDR3 is 14 amino acids long. The germline CDR1 and CDR2 sequences are SGHAT and FQNNGV. The CDR3 reads CASSQGWGNYGYTF. The CDR3 nucleotides are TGCGCCAGCAGCCAAGGTTGGGGGAACTATGGCTACACCTTC.

Regarding this clonotype: A read error may explain this, as a much larger clone is one base away. The V gene is TRBV7-2, the J gene TRBJ2-6; TRBD2 might be the D (5 bases). The CDR3 has 15 residues. Germline V gene sequence: CDR1 SGHTA, CDR2 FQGNSA. Here the CDR3 DNA reads TGCGCCAGCGGCCAGGAGGTCTCTGGGGCCAACGTCCTGACTTTC. Amino acid sequence: CASGQEVSGANVLTF.

The chain has TRBV20-1 and TRBJ1-2; 10 nucleotides line up with TRBD1. Germline V gives CDR1 DFQATT, CDR2 SNEGSKA (reference sequence). The CDR3 is 15 amino acids. V lost 6 bases to trimming and J lost 3 bases; unmatched junction nucleotides: 10. DNA of the CDR3: TGCAGTGCCACTAAGACAGGGGGCGATTACTATGGCTACACCTTC. The encoded protein is CSATKTGGDYYGYTF.